Listed below are T cell receptor beta chains from one sample, sequenced in a study of T cell repertoires in aging, cancer and after chemotherapy. TCRdb reprocessed the multiplex PCR reads with MiXCR, giving one entry per CDR3 protein. Seen here are approximately 18,000 distinct CDR3 sequences, 50% observed once, and the top ten hold over 9.5%. The source material was blood. The receptors stem from a human donor in good health. CDR3s include the opening cysteine and the closing phenylalanine or tryptophan. The D gene is left open where the match is weak. The size of a clone is reported for some rows only, either as once, few or many, or as a class for expanded clones.

>.|.|TRBJ2-1|TRBV29-1
CSVPRISYNEQFF
TGCAGCGTGCCAAGGATTTCCTACAATGAGCAGTTCTTC
>.|.|TRBJ2-1|TRBV29-1
CSVETQEYNEQFF
TGCAGCGTTGAAACACAGGAATACAATGAGCAGTTCTTC
>.|few|TRBJ2-3|TRBV5-4
CASSFNTDTQYF
TGTGCCAGCAGCTTTAACACAGATACGCAGTATTTT
>.|.|TRBJ1-6|TRBV11-1
CASSLQVSPPLHF
TGTGCCAGCAGCTTACAGGTTTCGCCACCCCTCCACTTT
>TRBD1|medium-sized|TRBJ2-6|TRBV29-1
CSIPTGTGGTGANVLTF
TGCAGCATTCCGACCGGGACAGGGGGAACTGGGGCCAACGTCCTGACTTTC
>TRBD2|.|TRBJ2-7|TRBV18
CASSTGLVSYEQYF
TGTGCCAGCTCAACGGGACTAGTTTCCTACGAGCAGTACTTC
>.|.|TRBJ2-5|TRBV19
CASSLGVLEETQYF
TGTGCCAGTAGTCTTGGGGTTCTGGAAGAGACCCAGTACTTC
>.|.|TRBJ1-1|TRBV19
CASLTQANTEAFF
TGTGCCAGTCTAACGCAGGCGAACACTGAAGCTTTCTTT
>.|.|TRBJ2-6|TRBV5-1
CASSRGEWANVLTF
TGCGCCAGCAGTAGGGGTGAATGGGCCAACGTCCTGACTTTC
>TRBD1|few|TRBJ2-7|TRBV5-5
CASSWGQGKTSYEQYF
TGTGCCAGCAGCTGGGGACAGGGGAAGACCTCCTACGAGCAGTACTTC
>.|.|TRBJ2-7|TRBV6-5
CASSVGVTSGVPYEQYF
TGTGCCAGCAGTGTAGGGGTAACTTCTGGTGTCCCGTACGAGCAGTACTTC
>.|.|TRBJ2-3|TRBV19
CASSMDNWRDTQYF
TGTGCCAGTAGTATGGACAATTGGAGGGATACGCAGTATTTT
>.|medium-sized|TRBJ2-3|TRBV29-1
CSVDRQDDTQYF
TGCAGCGTTGATAGGCAGGACGATACGCAGTATTTT
>TRBD2|.|TRBJ2-3|TRBV19
CASSIGLAGHTDTQYF
TGTGCCAGTAGTATCGGACTAGCGGGACACACAGATACGCAGTATTTT
>.|few|TRBJ2-1|TRBV30
CAWSVLGLARNEQFF
TGTGCCTGGAGTGTACTAGGGCTAGCGCGCAATGAGCAGTTCTTC
>TRBD1|.|TRBJ2-3|TRBV6-1
CASGSGTGHTDTQYF
TGTGCCAGTGGCTCCGGGACAGGACACACAGATACGCAGTATTTT
>TRBD2|.|TRBJ2-2|TRBV5-4
CASSRTSGGTGELFF
TGTGCCAGCAGCCGGACTAGCGGGGGTACCGGGGAGCTGTTTTTT
>.|.|TRBJ2-3|TRBV27
CASSFVGERADTQYF
TGTGCCAGCAGTTTCGTGGGGGAGAGGGCAGATACGCAGTATTTT
>.|few|TRBJ2-7|TRBV18
CASSPRTVDEQYF
TGTGCCAGCTCACCCCGGACAGTGGACGAGCAGTACTTC
>.|.|TRBJ1-2|TRBV29-1
CSVPHKADYGYTF
TGCAGCGTGCCCCACAAGGCTGACTATGGCTACACCTTC
>.|few|TRBJ2-2|TRBV12-3/TRBV12-4
CASSLGGTLGELFF
TGTGCCAGCAGTTTAGGCGGGACCCTCGGGGAGCTGTTTTTT
>.|few|TRBJ2-5|TRBV11-1
CASSLLTGEKGETQYF
TGTGCCAGCAGCTTATTAACAGGTGAAAAGGGAGAGACCCAGTACTTC
>TRBD2|.|TRBJ2-5|TRBV29-1
CSANEAAGGPGETQYF
TGCAGCGCCAATGAGGCAGCGGGAGGGCCGGGTGAGACCCAGTACTTC
>.|.|TRBJ2-7|TRBV6-5
CASSYSAEGVQGEQYF
TGTGCCAGCAGTTACTCGGCGGAGGGAGTCCAGGGCGAGCAGTACTTC
>.|.|TRBJ1-2|TRBV5-4
CASSLGAERYGYTF
TGTGCCAGCAGCTTGGGGGCAGAGAGGTATGGCTACACCTTC
>TRBD1|.|TRBJ2-7|TRBV6-2/TRBV6-3
CASSGGAGGGQGRYEQYF
TGTGCCAGCAGTGGGGGGGCTGGGGGAGGACAGGGGAGATACGAGCAGTACTTC
>.|.|TRBJ2-2|TRBV5-6
CASSGNTGELFF
TGTGCCAGCAGCGGGAACACCGGGGAGCTGTTTTTT
>.|.|TRBJ2-5|TRBV19
CASSKGEGETQYF
TGTGCCAGTAGTAAGGGGGAAGGGGAGACCCAGTACTTC
>.|few|TRBJ1-2|TRBV6-1
CASTPDSPYGYTF
TGTGCCAGCACGCCGGACAGTCCGTATGGCTACACCTTC
>.|.|TRBJ2-1|TRBV19
CASNRGLFYNEQFF
TGTGCCAGTAACCGGGGGTTATTCTACAATGAGCAGTTCTTC
>.|.|TRBJ2-3|TRBV6-5
CASRSRASTVDTQYF
TGTGCCAGCAGATCCAGGGCCTCAACGGTGGATACGCAGTATTTT
>.|.|TRBJ2-1|TRBV6-5
CASRPTLRGNEQFF
TGTGCCAGCAGGCCCACTTTGAGGGGCAATGAGCAGTTCTTC
>.|.|TRBJ2-5|TRBV6-1
CASRSPLGEKETQYF
TGTGCCAGCCGTTCTCCACTAGGGGAGAAAGAGACCCAGTACTTC
>.|.|TRBJ1-2|TRBV5-4
CASSLADRPVYGYTF
TGTGCCAGCAGCTTGGCGGACAGACCCGTCTATGGCTACACCTTC
>.|.|TRBJ2-1|TRBV15
CATSRDGLAGEQFF
TGTGCCACCAGCAGAGATGGTCTAGCTGGAGAGCAGTTCTTC